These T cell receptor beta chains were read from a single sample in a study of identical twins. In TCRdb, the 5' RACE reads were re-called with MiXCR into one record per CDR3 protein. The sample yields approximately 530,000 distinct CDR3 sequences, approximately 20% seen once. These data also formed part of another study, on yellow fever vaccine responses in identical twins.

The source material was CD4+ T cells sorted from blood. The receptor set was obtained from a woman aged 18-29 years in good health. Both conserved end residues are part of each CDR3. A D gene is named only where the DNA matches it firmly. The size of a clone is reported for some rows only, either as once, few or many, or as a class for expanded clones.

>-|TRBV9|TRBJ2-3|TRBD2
CASSQTYGAGEADTQYF
TGTGCCAGCAGCCAGACCTACGGAGCGGGGGAAGCAGATACGCAGTATTTT
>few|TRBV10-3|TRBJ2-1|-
CAISAGGSYNEQFF
TGTGCCATCAGTGCAGGGGGGTCCTACAATGAGCAGTTCTTC
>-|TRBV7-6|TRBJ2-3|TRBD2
CASSLATSGGRSSDTQYF
TGTGCCAGCAGCTTAGCGACGTCGGGCGGGAGATCGTCAGATACGCAGTATTTT
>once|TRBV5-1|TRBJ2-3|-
CASSLAVGQLTDTQYF
TGCGCCAGCAGCTTGGCCGTCGGCCAGCTCACAGATACGCAGTATTTT
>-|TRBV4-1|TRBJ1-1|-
CASSQWEGLAEAFF
TGCGCCAGCAGCCAATGGGAGGGTTTGGCTGAAGCTTTCTTT
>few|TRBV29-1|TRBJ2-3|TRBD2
CSVPLAGIVDTQYF
TGCAGCGTTCCACTAGCGGGAATTGTAGATACGCAGTATTTT
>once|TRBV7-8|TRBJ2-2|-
CASSLGQLRSNTGELFF
TGTGCCAGCAGCTTAGGACAGCTTCGATCGAACACCGGGGAGCTGTTTTTT
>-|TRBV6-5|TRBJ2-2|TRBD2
CASSWTSGRDTGELFF
TGTGCCAGCAGTTGGACTAGCGGGAGAGACACCGGGGAGCTGTTTTTT
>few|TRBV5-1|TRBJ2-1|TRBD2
CASSPSGLAGGPGYNEQFF
TGCGCCAGCAGCCCGTCGGGACTAGCGGGAGGGCCGGGTTACAATGAGCAGTTCTTC
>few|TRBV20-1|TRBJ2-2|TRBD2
CSAKLAGAPNTGELFF
TGCAGTGCTAAACTAGCGGGAGCCCCGAACACCGGGGAGCTGTTTTTT
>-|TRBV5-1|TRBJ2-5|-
CASSLYRGHLVQETQYF
TGCGCCAGCAGCTTGTATCGGGGCCACTTGGTCCAAGAGACCCAGTACTTC
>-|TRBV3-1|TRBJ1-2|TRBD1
CASSHTGGLDHGYTF
TGTGCCAGCAGCCACACAGGGGGCCTAGACCATGGCTACACCTTC
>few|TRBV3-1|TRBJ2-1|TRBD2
CASSPRAGGPGNEQFF
TGTGCCAGCAGCCCCCGAGCGGGAGGGCCGGGCAATGAGCAGTTCTTC
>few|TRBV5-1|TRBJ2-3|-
CASSLALGNTDTQYF
TGCGCCAGCAGCTTGGCCCTGGGAAACACAGATACGCAGTATTTT
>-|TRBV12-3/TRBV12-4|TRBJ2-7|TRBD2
CASSLYGRERDALWDYEQYF
TGTGCCAGCAGTTTATACGGGCGGGAGCGAGACGCCCTTTGGGACTACGAGCAGTACTTC
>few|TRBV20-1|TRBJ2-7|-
CSARNRWQHSYEQYF
TGCAGTGCTAGAAACCGCTGGCAGCACTCCTACGAGCAGTACTTC
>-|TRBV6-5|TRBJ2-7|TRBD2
CASSLGGGLVSYEQYF
TGTGCCAGCAGCTTAGGGGGGGGACTAGTCTCCTACGAGCAGTACTTC
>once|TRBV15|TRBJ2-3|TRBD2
CATSRGVGRGEDTQYF
TGTGCCACCAGCAGAGGCGTAGGGCGGGGGGAAGATACGCAGTATTTT
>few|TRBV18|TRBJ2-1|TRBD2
CASSPPGSGSYGEQFF
TGTGCCAGCTCACCACCTGGTAGCGGGAGTTACGGTGAGCAGTTCTTC
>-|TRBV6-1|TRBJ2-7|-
CASSERGYEQYF
TGTGCCAGCAGTGAGAGGGGATACGAGCAGTACTTC
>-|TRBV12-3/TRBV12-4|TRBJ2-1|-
CASSLERPYNEQFF
TGTGCCAGCAGTTTAGAACGGCCCTACAATGAGCAGTTCTTC
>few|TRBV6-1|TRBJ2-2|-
CASNDPLIGAGELFF
TGTGCCAGCAACGACCCCCTGATTGGGGCCGGGGAGCTGTTTTTT
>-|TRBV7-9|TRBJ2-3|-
CASSLYRVSTDTQYF
TGTGCCAGCAGCTTGTACAGGGTCTCGACAGATACGCAGTATTTT
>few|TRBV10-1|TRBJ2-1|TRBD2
CASSEILAGGPPFF
TGCGCCAGCAGTGAAATTTTAGCGGGAGGCCCTCCGTTCTTC
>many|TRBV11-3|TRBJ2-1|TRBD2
CASSSELAGVYPEQFF
TGTGCCAGCAGCTCCGAATTAGCGGGAGTCTACCCTGAGCAGTTCTTC
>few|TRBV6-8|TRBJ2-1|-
CASSYPPAWGGNEQFF
TGTGCCAGCAGTTACCCCCCCGCCTGGGGAGGCAATGAGCAGTTCTTC
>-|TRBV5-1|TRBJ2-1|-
CASSLGFRGSSYNEQFF
TGCGCCAGCAGCTTGGGGTTTCGGGGTAGCTCCTACAATGAGCAGTTCTTC
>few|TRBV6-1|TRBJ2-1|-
CASKLGLALNEQFF
TGTGCCAGCAAATTAGGATTAGCGCTGAATGAGCAGTTCTTC
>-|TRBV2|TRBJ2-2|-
CASTQGPPGGELFF
TGTGCCAGCACCCAGGGGCCCCCTGGGGGGGAGCTGTTTTTT
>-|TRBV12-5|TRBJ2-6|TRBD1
CASGPRTGLEGANVLTF
TGTGCTAGTGGTCCAAGGACAGGGCTTGAAGGGGCCAACGTCCTGACTTTC